These 3 T cell receptor beta chains originate from one sample sequenced in a study of cytomegalovirus exposure and HLA in healthy donors. Amplification used 60 Vbeta primers and 13 Jbeta primers. Assay: immunoSEQ multiplex PCR; the TCRdb copy retains only in-frame clones and omits some. Of 150,000 to 200,000 clones in the sample, roughly 84% were seen once. Source material: PBMCs. These TCRs come from a man aged 50 to 60 in good health and CMV-seropositive.

The chain uses TRBV6-1 and TRBJ2-1, with D tentatively TRBD1 (5 bases). Germline V gene data show CDR1 as MNHNS and CDR2 as SASEGT. This CDR3 region has 14 residues. Trimming left V 4 bases short and J 2 bases short, with 9 bases between. CDR3 coding DNA: TGTGCCAGCAGTGTGCAGGGCCCCTACAATGAGCAGTTCTTC. This translates into CASSVQGPYNEQFF.

The chain combines TRBV9 with TRBJ2-5; 9 nucleotides agree with TRBD2. The CDR3 contains 16 residues. CDR1 is SGDLS and CDR2 is YYNGEE in the germline V gene. The J segment lost 3 bases and the V segment lost 3 bases, leaving 9 bases of the junction unmatched. The DNA for the CDR3 is TGTGCCAGCAGCGCTGATGTGGGACTAGCCGAAGAGACCCAGTACTTC. Translation: CASSADVGLAEETQYF.

The chain links TRBV4-1 to TRBJ2-2, with D perhaps matching TRBD1 (6 bases). From germline, CDR1 is MGHRA and CDR2 YSYEKL. The CDR3 totals 15 residues. V was pared by 0 bases and J by 4 bases, with 9 bases between. For the CDR3, the DNA is TGCGCCAGCAGCCAAGAACAGGGAATCACCGGGGAGCTGTTTTTT. Translated: CASSQEQGITGELFF.